The 10 T cell receptor beta chains in this list originate from one sample, sequenced in a study of post-analysis software for immune sequencing data. General observations from the study: Five TRBV segments, TRBV5-6, TRBV5-1 and TRBV20-1 among them, were found more frequent in patients than controls.

These receptors' targets are unknown. Every TCR beta cDNA library bore unique molecular identifiers. TCRdb re-analysed the PCR reads in MiXCR, keeping a single row per CDR3 protein. The sample records 350,000 to 500,000 distinct CDR3 sequences, 35% to 45% being singletons. Sequencing was done on a sample of blood. The source is a girl under 10 years old with multiple sclerosis.

The V call is TRBV6-5, the J call TRBJ1-2, with D perhaps TRBD1 (5 bases). V was cut by 0 bases and J by 3 bases, with 8 bases left in between. Germline V gene lookup returns CDR1 MNHEY and CDR2 SVGAGI. The CDR3 totals 14 residues. The CDR3 protein is CASSYSGTDYGYTF. The CDR3 region has the DNA TGTGCCAGCAGTTACTCTGGGACGGACTATGGCTACACCTTC.

A word on this clonotype: Mismatch with germline at one junction end may stem from a read error. This chain links TRBV7-9 with TRBJ2-7; the match to TRBD1 covers 9 bases. The length of the CDR3 is 14 residues. CDR1 and CDR2 (germline): SEHNR, FQNEAQ (reference sequence). CDR3 protein: CASSLLTGGYGQYF. The DNA of the CDR3 is TGTGCCAGCAGCCTGCTTACAGGGGGCTACGGGCAGTACTTC.

This chain joins TRBV4-1 and TRBJ1-2; D gene unclear. Trimming removed 0 bases from V and 4 bases from J, with 15 bases in between. CDR3 length equals 16 residues. The germline CDR1 and CDR2 sequences are MGHRA and YSYEKL. CDR3 loop: CASSQDLARRGYGYTF. The DNA for the CDR3 is TGCGCCAGCAGCCAAGATTTGGCCAGAAGAGGCTATGGCTACACCTTC.

J is TRBJ2-4 and V is TRBV20-1, with D possibly matching TRBD2 (5 bases). Germline CDR1 is DFQATT and CDR2 is SNEGSKA (reference sequence). The CDR3 is 16 residues long. Trimming pared 5 bases from V and 13 bases from J, leaving 30 bases between. The CDR3 region is CSAYESSQVVYNEQYF. In DNA, the CDR3 is TGCAGTGCTTATGAATCTAGCCAAGTCGTCTACAATGAGCAGTACTTC.

The sample holds a few counts of this clonotype. The chain uses TRBV20-1 and TRBJ2-1; D gene uncertain. Deletions cut 0 bases from V and 0 bases from J, with 9 bases between. Germline-derived CDR1 and CDR2 are DFQATT and SNEGSKA (reference sequence). The CDR3 is made up of 15 amino acids. The CDR3 spells CSAREAGRSYNEQFF. CDR3 sequence (DNA): TGCAGTGCTAGAGAGGCCGGCCGCTCCTACAATGAGCAGTTCTTC.

Here the CDR3 DNA reads TGTGCCAGCAGCTTAACTCCGGGACTAGCGAGACTTAATGAGCAGTTCTTC. Protein: CASSLTPGLARLNEQFF. This chain joins TRBV7-3 and TRBJ2-1, with 10 bases matching TRBD2. The V and J ends lost 0 bases and 7 bases, in that order; junction bases with no gene match: 9. This CDR3 contains 17 residues. Germline V CDR1 and CDR2: SGHTA, FQGTGA.

This clonotype has a handful of counts. The rearrangement uses TRBV20-1 and TRBJ2-7, with 8 bases fitting TRBD1. The germline CDR1 and CDR2 sequences are DFQATT and SNEGSKA (reference sequence). The CDR3 has 14 amino acids. V gave up 1 base and J gave up 3 bases; unmatched junction bases: 5. CDR3 in amino acids: CSARADREDYEQYF. CDR3 sequence (DNA): TGCAGTGCTAGAGCGGACAGGGAGGACTACGAGCAGTACTTC.

The rearrangement links TRBV6-2 or TRBV6-3 to TRBJ2-6; 8 bases fit TRBD1. CDR3 size: 21 residues. The J segment lost 0 bases and the V segment lost 0 bases, leaving 13 bases of the junction unmatched. The germline gives CDR1 MNHEY, CDR2 SVGEGT. The CDR3 reads CASSYSPRQGPISSGANVLTF. The CDR3 coding sequence is TGTGCCAGCAGTTACTCCCCCCGACAGGGGCCTATTAGCTCTGGGGCCAACGTCCTGACTTTC.

This clonotype has a handful of counts. This chain joins TRBV6-2 or TRBV6-3 and TRBJ2-1; D is unresolved. The CDR3 is 16 residues long. The germline CDR1 and CDR2 sequences are MNHEY and SVGEGT. Trimming took off 5 bases at V and 6 bases at J, with 20 bases between the two ends. The CDR3 here is CASSLSPQSRANEQFF. For the CDR3, the DNA is TGTGCCAGCAGTCTGAGCCCCCAGAGTAGGGCCAATGAGCAGTTCTTC.

The genes are TRBV5-1 and TRBJ2-7; D might be TRBD1 (6 bases). CDR1 and CDR2 (germline): SGHRS, YFSETQ. With 4 bases removed from V and 1 base from J, the gap between germline ends came to 15 bases. The CDR3 consists of 15 residues. As DNA, the CDR3 is TGCGCCAGCAGCCTTTCCGGGACACTATCCTACGAGCAGTACTTC. Translating it yields CASSLSGTLSYEQYF.